This T cell receptor (beta chain) was obtained from a study of T-cell reconstitution after alpha-beta-depleted transplantation in children. For TCRbeta, the library was prepared with unique molecular identifiers. A single record per CDR3 protein comes from TCRdb applying MiXCR to the PCR reads. The data contain 250,000 to 350,000 distinct CDR3 sequences, about 10% of them singletons. Trimming shortened V by 1 base and J by 5 bases, and 21 bases separated the two germline ends. The CDR3 runs 18 residues. Germline V gene data show CDR1 as LGHDT and CDR2 as YNNKEL (reference sequence). In its sample, this clonotype was seen many times.

The chain employs TRBV3-1 and TRBJ2-1; D gene unclear. Sequencing was performed on PBMCs from the stem cell graft donor, taken from the stem cell graft. The sequence derives from a human donor who donated a stem cell graft to a child with SCID. The DNA for the CDR3 is TGTGCCAGCAGCCAAGTTTTTTTGGGAAGCTCTCTACACAATGAGCAGTTCTTC. Amino acid sequence: CASSQVFLGSSLHNEQFF.